This is a list of T cell receptor beta chains from one sample in a study of blood T cell repertoires in COVID-19. Generated by immunoSEQ multiplex PCR, the TCRdb table keeps only in-frame clones and is missing some. The repertoire has roughly 340,000 clones, around nine tenths of them found once; the top ten carry 6% to 8%. The specimen sequenced was peripheral blood. Receptors originate from an older woman with COVID-19, enrolled during active disease. Each CDR3 is given with its conserved first and last residue. D genes are given only for firm matches. Some rows have no size entry. The others give once, few or many, or a class for an expanded clone.

D gene | CDR3 length | clone size | J gene | V gene | CDR3 DNA | CDR3 protein
- | 16 | - | TRBJ1-5 | TRBV5-6 | TGTGCCAGCAGCCCCTCGGGCAGGGGAGGGAATCAGCCCCAGCATTTT | CASSPSGRGGNQPQHF
TRBD2 | 16 | - | TRBJ2-7 | TRBV4-3 | TGCGCCAGCAGCCAAGATAAGGGACTAGGAGTGTACGAGCAGTACTTC | CASSQDKGLGVYEQYF
- | 16 | once | TRBJ2-1 | TRBV2 | TGTGCCAGCAGTCACAGGACAGTACTGCGCGCCAATGAGCAGTTCTTC | CASSHRTVLRANEQFF
TRBD2 | 15 | once | TRBJ2-1 | TRBV7-3 | TGTGCCAGCAGCTCCGGGGGGAGCTCCTACAATGAGCAGTTCTTC | CASSSGGSSYNEQFF
TRBD2 | 15 | - | TRBJ2-7 | TRBV19 | TGTGCCAGTAGTATAGGGGGACTAGCGGCCTACGAGCAGTACTTC | CASSIGGLAAYEQYF
- | 16 | - | TRBJ2-6 | TRBV4-3 | TGCGCCAGCAGCCAAGATCATTACAGGCCGGCCAACGTCCTGACTTTC | CASSQDHYRPANVLTF
- | 15 | - | TRBJ2-7 | TRBV13 | TGTGCCAGCAGCTTAGTTCGCTTTAGCTCCTACGAGCAGTACTTC | CASSLVRFSSYEQYF
- | 12 | - | TRBJ1-4 | TRBV6-5 | TGTGCCAGCATTCAGGGGAGCGAAAAACTGTTTTTT | CASIQGSEKLFF
TRBD1 | 14 | - | TRBJ2-5 | TRBV7-9 | TGTGCCAGCAGCTTCGGACAGGGAAGGGAGACCCAGTACTTC | CASSFGQGRETQYF
- | 13 | - | TRBJ1-5 | TRBV18 | TGTGCCAGCTCACCACGGAGGGTAGAGCCCCAGCATTTT | CASSPRRVEPQHF
- | 14 | few | TRBJ1-5 | TRBV7-6 | TGTGCCAGCAGTCACTCGGGTCTCAATCAGCCCCAGCATTTT | CASSHSGLNQPQHF
- | 14 | - | TRBJ2-5 | TRBV11-2 | TGTGCCAGCAGGGATAGCCAGGGCCGGGAGACCCAGTACTTC | CASRDSQGRETQYF
- | 13 | - | TRBJ1-1 | TRBV5-1 | TGCGCCAGCAACACCGGGGGGAACACTGAAGCTTTCTTT | CASNTGGNTEAFF
- | 13 | - | TRBJ2-1 | TRBV9 | TGTGCCAGCAGCTTAGGGGGGCAGAATGAGCAGTTCTTC | CASSLGGQNEQFF
- | 16 | - | TRBJ1-5 | TRBV27 | TGTGCCAGCAGTTTATCGATAGGGGAGGGCAATCAGCCCCAGCATTTT | CASSLSIGEGNQPQHF
- | 14 | - | TRBJ1-1 | TRBV7-8 | TGTGCCAGCAGCTTCGCCGGTGTTAGCACTGAAGCTTTCTTT | CASSFAGVSTEAFF
TRBD1 | 14 | - | TRBJ1-2 | TRBV7-2 | TGTGCCAGCAGCTTAAGGTCAGGGGGGAATGGCTACACCTTC | CASSLRSGGNGYTF
- | 13 | few | TRBJ1-4 | TRBV28 | TGTGCCAGCAGTTTATTAGGGGAGGTAAAACTGTTTTTT | CASSLLGEVKLFF
- | 13 | - | TRBJ1-1 | TRBV19 | TGTGCCAGTAGTTTTATCTCGGACACTGAAGCTTTCTTT | CASSFISDTEAFF
- | 13 | - | TRBJ1-5 | TRBV24-1 | TGTGCCACCAGGGACAGAACGGGTCAGCCCCAGCATTTT | CATRDRTGQPQHF
TRBD1 | 18 | - | TRBJ1-5 | TRBV19 | TGTGCCACGGGTACCGGGACAGGGGGCAACACCGACAATCAGCCCCAGCATTTT | CATGTGTGGNTDNQPQHF
- | 14 | - | TRBJ1-4 | TRBV19 | TGTGCCAGTAGTTCGAGACCGGAGGTGGAAAAACTGTTTTTT | CASSSRPEVEKLFF
- | 14 | few | TRBJ2-7 | TRBV27 | TGTGCCAGCAGTTTAAGCCCCGGAGAGGGGGTTATGTACTTC | CASSLSPGEGVMYF
- | 15 | - | TRBJ1-1 | TRBV29-1 | TGCAGCGTTGAAGGGACAGCGGTTTCTTACACTGAAGCTTTCTTT | CSVEGTAVSYTEAFF
TRBD1 | 15 | - | TRBJ2-3 | TRBV24-1 | TGTGCCACTACAAGGGGGACAGACTCCACAGATACGCAGTATTTT | CATTRGTDSTDTQYF
TRBD1 | 15 | - | TRBJ1-1 | TRBV15 | TGTGCCACCAGCGGTCGACAGGGGATGGGCACTGAAGCTTTCTTT | CATSGRQGMGTEAFF
- | 11 | - | TRBJ2-1 | TRBV29-1 | TGCAGCGTTGATCACCGGGGTGAGCAGTTCTTC | CSVDHRGEQFF
TRBD1 | 17 | - | TRBJ2-2 | TRBV11-3 | TGTGCCAGCAGCTCTGGTTCCGGGACAGTATACACCGGGGAGCTGTTTTTT | CASSSGSGTVYTGELFF
- | 14 | - | TRBJ2-7 | TRBV7-9 | TGTGCCAGCAGCTCTACAGACAGATACTACGAGCAGTACTTC | CASSSTDRYYEQYF
TRBD1 | 15 | - | TRBJ1-1 | TRBV5-1 | TGCGCCAGCAGCTTGGTAGGGGGCGGGGACACTGAAGCTTTCTTT | CASSLVGGGDTEAFF
TRBD2 | 15 | - | TRBJ2-3 | TRBV4-3 | TGCGCCAGCAGCCAACAGATTAGCGGGGGTGATACGCAGTATTTT | CASSQQISGGDTQYF
- | 15 | - | TRBJ2-7 | TRBV5-5 | TGTGCCAGCAGCCTGAGAAAGGACAATGACCACGAGCAGTACTTC | CASSLRKDNDHEQYF
- | 14 | - | TRBJ1-1 | TRBV4-1 | TGCGCCAGCAGCCAAGATTTTCGTTCCACTGAAGCTTTCTTT | CASSQDFRSTEAFF
TRBD1 | 11 | - | TRBJ1-5 | TRBV20-1 | TGCAACAACACAGGGGATCAGCCCCAGCATTTT | CNNTGDQPQHF
TRBD1 | 15 | - | TRBJ1-2 | TRBV6-5 | TGTGCCAGCAGTTACTCGATGACAGGGGGCTTTGGCTACACCTTC | CASSYSMTGGFGYTF
- | 13 | - | TRBJ2-3 | TRBV7-9 | TGTGCCAGCAGCCACACATTTACAGATACGCAGTATTTT | CASSHTFTDTQYF
TRBD2 | 15 | - | TRBJ2-5 | TRBV7-2 | TGTGCCAGCAGCTTTAGCGGGGGGCGGGGAGAGACCCAGTACTTC | CASSFSGGRGETQYF
TRBD1 | 14 | - | TRBJ1-2 | TRBV10-3 | TGTGCCATCAGTGTCGGACAGGTGACAGATGGCTACACCTTC | CAISVGQVTDGYTF
- | 15 | - | TRBJ2-3 | TRBV9 | TGTGCCAGCAGCGTATCACTGGCGGACTCAGATACGCAGTATTTT | CASSVSLADSDTQYF
TRBD1 | 14 | - | TRBJ1-2 | TRBV5-1 | TGCGCCAGCAGCTTGGGTGGGACAGGGGATGGCTACACCTTC | CASSLGGTGDGYTF
- | 17 | - | TRBJ1-3 | TRBV28 | TGTGCCAGCAGTCCTAGTTCCTCTATTTACTCTGGAAACACCATATATTTT | CASSPSSSIYSGNTIYF
TRBD2 | 15 | - | TRBJ2-1 | TRBV5-1 | TGCGCCAGCAGCGGCAGACTAGCGGGTGAGGATGAGCAGTTCTTC | CASSGRLAGEDEQFF
- | 12 | - | TRBJ2-7 | TRBV6-1 | TGTGCCAGCAAGGACAGAACCTACGAGCAGTACTTC | CASKDRTYEQYF
- | 17 | - | TRBJ1-4 | TRBV11-2 | TGTGCCAGCAGCCCCTTGAGTATTGTCCGATCTAATGAAAAACTGTTTTTT | CASSPLSIVRSNEKLFF
- | 16 | - | TRBJ1-1 | TRBV6-2/TRBV6-3 | TGTGCCAGCAGTTACTCTGGGGGGGCCGCCGCCTCTGAAGCTTTCTTT | CASSYSGGAAASEAFF
TRBD1 | 19 | - | TRBJ1-5 | TRBV12-5 | TGTGCTAGTGGTTTGTCGAAGACAGGGGTGGACCCCTTAAATCAGCCCCAGCATTTT | CASGLSKTGVDPLNQPQHF
- | 14 | - | TRBJ2-3 | TRBV27 | TGTGCCAGCAGTTTTTCGGGGGTAGTAGATACGCAGTATTTT | CASSFSGVVDTQYF
TRBD2 | 15 | - | TRBJ2-7 | TRBV7-2 | TGTGCCAGCAGCTTTGCTAGCGGGGGATCCTACGAGCAGTACTTC | CASSFASGGSYEQYF
- | 14 | - | TRBJ2-7 | TRBV18 | TGTGCCAGCTCACCCTCCCAGGGCCCCTACGAGCAGTACTTC | CASSPSQGPYEQYF
TRBD2 | 17 | - | TRBJ2-3 | TRBV11-3 | TGTGCCAGCAGCCTAGGGGTAGCGGGGACAAGCACAGATACGCAGTATTTT | CASSLGVAGTSTDTQYF
- | 15 | - | TRBJ1-5 | TRBV7-9 | TGTGCCAGCAGCTTGGGGTCAGGGGGCAATCAGCCCCAGCATTTT | CASSLGSGGNQPQHF
TRBD1 | 15 | - | TRBJ1-2 | TRBV5-6 | TGTGCCAGCAGCTTGGGGCCGACAGGGGCCTATGGCTACACCTTC | CASSLGPTGAYGYTF